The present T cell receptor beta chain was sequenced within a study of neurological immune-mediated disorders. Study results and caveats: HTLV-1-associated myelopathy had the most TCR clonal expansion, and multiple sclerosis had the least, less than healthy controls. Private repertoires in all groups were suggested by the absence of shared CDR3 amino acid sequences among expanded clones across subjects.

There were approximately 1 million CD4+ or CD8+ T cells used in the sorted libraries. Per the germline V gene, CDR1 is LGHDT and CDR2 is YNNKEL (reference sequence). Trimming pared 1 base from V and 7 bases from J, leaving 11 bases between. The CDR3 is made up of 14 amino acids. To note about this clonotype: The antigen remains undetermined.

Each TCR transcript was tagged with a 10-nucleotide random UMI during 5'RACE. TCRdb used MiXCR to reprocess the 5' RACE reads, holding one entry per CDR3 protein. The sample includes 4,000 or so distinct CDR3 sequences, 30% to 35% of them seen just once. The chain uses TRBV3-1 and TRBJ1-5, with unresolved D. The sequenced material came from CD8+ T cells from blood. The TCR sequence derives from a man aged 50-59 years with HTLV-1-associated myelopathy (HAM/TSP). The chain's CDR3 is CASSQATGLQPQHF. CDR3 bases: TGTGCCAGCAGCCAAGCCACCGGTTTGCAGCCCCAGCATTTT.